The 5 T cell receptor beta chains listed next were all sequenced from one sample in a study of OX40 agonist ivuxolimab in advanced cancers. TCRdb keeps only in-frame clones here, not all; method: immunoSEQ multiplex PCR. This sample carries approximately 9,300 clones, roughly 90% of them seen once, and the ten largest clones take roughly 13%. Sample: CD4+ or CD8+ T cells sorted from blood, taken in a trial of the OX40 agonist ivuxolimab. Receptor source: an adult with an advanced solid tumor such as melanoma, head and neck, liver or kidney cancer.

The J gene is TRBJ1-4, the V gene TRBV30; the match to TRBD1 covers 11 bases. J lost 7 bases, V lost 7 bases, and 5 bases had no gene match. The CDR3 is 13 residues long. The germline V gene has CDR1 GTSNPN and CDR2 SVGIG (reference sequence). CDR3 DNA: TGTGCCTATCCGGGACAGGGGGGTGAAAAACTGTTTTTT. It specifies CAYPGQGGEKLFF.

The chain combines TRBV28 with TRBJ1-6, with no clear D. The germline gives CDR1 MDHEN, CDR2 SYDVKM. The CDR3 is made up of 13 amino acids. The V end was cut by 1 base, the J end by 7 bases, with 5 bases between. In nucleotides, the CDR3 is TGTGCCAGCAGTTTATCACGGAATTCACCCCTCCACTTT. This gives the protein CASSLSRNSPLHF.

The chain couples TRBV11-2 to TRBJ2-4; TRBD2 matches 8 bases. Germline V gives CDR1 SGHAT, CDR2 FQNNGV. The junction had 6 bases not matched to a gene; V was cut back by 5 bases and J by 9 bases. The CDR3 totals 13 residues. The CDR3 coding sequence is TGTGCCAGCAGCCCCGGTGGGACTAGCATTCAGTACTTC. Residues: CASSPGGTSIQYF.

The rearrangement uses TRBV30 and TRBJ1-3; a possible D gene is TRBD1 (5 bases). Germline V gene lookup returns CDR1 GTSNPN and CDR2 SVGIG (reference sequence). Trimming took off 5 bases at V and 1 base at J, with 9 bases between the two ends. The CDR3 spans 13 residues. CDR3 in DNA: TGTGCCTGGGGGAGGACATCTGGAAACACCATATATTTT. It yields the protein CAWGRTSGNTIYF.

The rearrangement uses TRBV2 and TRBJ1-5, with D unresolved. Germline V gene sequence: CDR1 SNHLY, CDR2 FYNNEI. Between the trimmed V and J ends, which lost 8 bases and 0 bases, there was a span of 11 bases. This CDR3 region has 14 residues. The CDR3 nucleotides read TGTGCCAGCGGAGTACGGGATAGCAATCAGCCCCAGCATTTT. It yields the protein CASGVRDSNQPQHF. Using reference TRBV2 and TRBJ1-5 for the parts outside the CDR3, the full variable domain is EPEVTQTPSHQVTQMGQEVILRCVPISNHLYFYWYRQILGQKVEFLVSFYNNEISEKSEIFDDQFSVERPDGSNFTLKIRSTKLEDSAMYFCASGVRDSNQPQHFGDGTRLSIL.